The source of this TCR beta chain is a study of blood T cell repertoires in COVID-19. Study as a whole: COVID-19 samples from acute and convalescent phases originated in the United States, Italy and Spain.

A Seattle source enrolled patients during active infection and followed them longitudinally. TCRdb's table, derived via immunoSEQ multiplex PCR, lists solely in-frame clones and lacks some. The sample holds 250,000 to 400,000 clones; around 90% are singletons and the top ten take roughly 2.8%. From germline, CDR1 is DFQATT and CDR2 SNEGSKA (reference sequence). With 3 bases clipped from V and 7 bases from J, the junction kept 11 bases outside the gene matches. The CDR3 has 14 residues. The chain has TRBV20-1 and TRBJ2-7; 8 positions agree with TRBD2. The sequenced sample was peripheral blood. The TCR was taken from a woman younger than 45 with COVID-19, enrolled during active disease. CDR3 protein: CSASEVGRAGEQYF. The DNA for the CDR3 is TGCAGTGCTAGTGAGGTCGGGAGGGCGGGAGAGCAGTACTTC.